The rows below give T cell receptor beta chains drawn from one sample of a study of blood T cell repertoires in COVID-19. Measured with immunoSEQ multiplex PCR; TCRdb has only the in-frame clones, and not every one. The profile covers fewer than 350,000 clones, with 85% appearing a single time and approximately 1.9% taken by the ten largest. The sample was PBMCs or T cells enriched from blood (not recorded which). These receptors were obtained from a woman aged 25 to 45 who had been exposed to COVID-19. Each CDR3 is given with its conserved first and last residue. D genes are given only for firm matches. Clone size is given for some rows only: seen once, a few or many times, or a class if the clone is expanded.

clone size | J gene | D gene | V gene | CDR3 DNA | CDR3 protein
once | TRBJ1-4 | TRBD1 | TRBV7-9 | TGTGCCAGCAGCAAAGGACAGGGGGAAAGGACTAATGAAAAACTGTTTTTT | CASSKGQGERTNEKLFF
- | TRBJ1-1 | TRBD1 | TRBV5-1 | TGCGCCAGCAGCCCCGAGACAGGGGGCAACACTGAAGCTTTCTTT | CASSPETGGNTEAFF
- | TRBJ2-2 | TRBD1 | TRBV27 | TGTGCCAGCAGCCAGGACAGGGTAGGCACCGGGGAGCTGTTTTTT | CASSQDRVGTGELFF
- | TRBJ2-5 | TRBD2 | TRBV7-2 | TGTGCCAGCAGCTTGAGCCTAGCGGGGGAGACCCAGTACTTC | CASSLSLAGETQYF
- | TRBJ2-3 | TRBD2 | TRBV9 | TGTGCCAGCAGCGTTCGGCGGGGGGGTACCACAGATACGCAGTATTTT | CASSVRRGGTTDTQYF
few | TRBJ1-4 | TRBD1 | TRBV9 | TGTGCCAGCAGCCCTCAAGGGCAGGGGGCGCGGCCTAATGAAAAACTGTTTTTT | CASSPQGQGARPNEKLFF
few | TRBJ1-1 | - | TRBV7-2 | TGTGCCAGCAGCCCAGGAGGATGGGTTAAGGAAGCTTTCTTT | CASSPGGWVKEAFF
- | TRBJ2-1 | TRBD2 | TRBV25-1 | TGTGCCAGCAGTGAAATCCAGCGGGGGATCAACTACAATGAGCAGTTCTTC | CASSEIQRGINYNEQFF
- | TRBJ1-2 | TRBD1 | TRBV19 | TGTGCCAGTAGTATAGCACAGGGGGCGCGGGGCTACACCTTC | CASSIAQGARGYTF
- | TRBJ2-2 | TRBD1 | TRBV11-3 | TGTGCCAGCAGCTTAGTGGGACAGGGGGAGCTGTTTTTT | CASSLVGQGELFF
- | TRBJ2-3 | - | TRBV19 | TGTGCCAGTAGTATCGGGGTTACTAGCACAGATACGCAGTATTTT | CASSIGVTSTDTQYF
once | TRBJ2-1 | - | TRBV13 | TGTGCCAGCAGCTGGGACTTGGTTCGCGACAATGAGCAGTTCTTC | CASSWDLVRDNEQFF
- | TRBJ2-1 | - | TRBV24-1 | TGTGCCACCAGTGATGTAGGCGGCAAAAGCAATGAGCAGTTCTTC | CATSDVGGKSNEQFF
- | TRBJ1-1 | - | TRBV7-9 | TGTGCCAGCAGCTCCCCAGGGATCGGCACTGAAGCTTTCTTT | CASSSPGIGTEAFF
- | TRBJ1-4 | TRBD1 | TRBV6-5 | TGTGCCAGCAGCCCGGGACAGCCAAATGAAAAACTGTTTTTT | CASSPGQPNEKLFF
- | TRBJ1-2 | - | TRBV30 | TGTGCCTGGAGTGCTAAAGGACTCCCAAATGGCTACACCTTC | CAWSAKGLPNGYTF
- | TRBJ1-1 | TRBD1 | TRBV27 | TGTGCCAGCAGTTTAGGACAGGGGGAGGTAGTTCTGAACACTGAAGCTTTCTTT | CASSLGQGEVVLNTEAFF
few | TRBJ2-5 | - | TRBV5-4 | TGTGCCAGCAGCTTGGCCCTGAGACAAGAGACCCAGTACTTC | CASSLALRQETQYF
- | TRBJ1-1 | - | TRBV5-1 | TGCGCCAGCAGCTGGTCCGGTGAGGCTGAAGCTTTCTTT | CASSWSGEAEAFF
- | TRBJ2-7 | TRBD1 | TRBV11-1 | TGTGCCAGCAGCTTCCAAGGACAGGGGGCGACCTACGAGCAGTACTTC | CASSFQGQGATYEQYF
- | TRBJ2-3 | - | TRBV7-8 | TGTGCCAGCAGCCATACAGCAGATACGCAGTATTTT | CASSHTADTQYF
- | TRBJ1-2 | - | TRBV19 | TGTGCCAGTAGTCCGAGGACAGATACCTATGGCTACACCTTC | CASSPRTDTYGYTF
- | TRBJ2-7 | TRBD1 | TRBV5-8 | TGTGCCAGCAGCCCCGTTCGGTGGACAGGGACCAACGAGCAGTACTTC | CASSPVRWTGTNEQYF
- | TRBJ1-2 | - | TRBV19 | TGTGCCAGTAGTCTAGCCAGGGTCTATGGCTACACCTTC | CASSLARVYGYTF
- | TRBJ1-1 | TRBD1 | TRBV19 | TGTGCCAGTACTTCCGGGACAGGGGATTTTGGTAGGGACACTGAAGCTTTCTTT | CASTSGTGDFGRDTEAFF
- | TRBJ1-4 | - | TRBV4-1 | TGCGCCAGCTCGAGTGAAAAACTGTTTTTT | CASSSEKLFF
- | TRBJ2-3 | - | TRBV3-1/TRBV3-2 | TGTGCCAGCAGCCATTCCACGGGTAGCGCCCTTTTGGATACGCAGTATTTT | CASSHSTGSALLDTQYF
- | TRBJ2-2 | - | TRBV7-3 | TGTGCCAGCAGCTTAGGGCAGGGTGAGACCGGGGAGCTGTTTTTT | CASSLGQGETGELFF
- | TRBJ1-4 | - | TRBV7-9 | TGTGCCAGCAGCATGCAGAAGAATGAAAAACTGTTTTTT | CASSMQKNEKLFF
- | TRBJ2-1 | TRBD2 | TRBV9 | TGTGCCAGCAGCGTAGCCCCACTAGCGGGGGACAATGAGCAGTTCTTC | CASSVAPLAGDNEQFF
- | TRBJ2-7 | - | TRBV5-1 | TGCGCCAGCAGTCCAGAGGCTAGGGGTAACGAGCAGTACTTC | CASSPEARGNEQYF
few | TRBJ2-7 | - | TRBV4-2 | TGTGCCAGCAGCCAAGATCTTAGGGGGGGGAACTACGAGCAGTACTTC | CASSQDLRGGNYEQYF
once | TRBJ1-1 | - | TRBV10-3 | TGTGCCATCAGTGAATTGAGGTACACTGAAGCTTTCTTT | CAISELRYTEAFF
- | TRBJ1-2 | TRBD1 | TRBV5-4 | TGTGCCAGCAGCCCCGGACAGGGCACCTCTTATGGCTACACCTTC | CASSPGQGTSYGYTF
- | TRBJ1-6 | - | TRBV27 | TGTGCCAGCAGTCCACAGGGTGTTAGGGGTAATTCACCCCTCCACTTT | CASSPQGVRGNSPLHF
- | TRBJ1-2 | TRBD1 | TRBV27 | TGTGCCAGCAGTCCTTTACAGGGGGCGTTATTTGGCTACACCTTC | CASSPLQGALFGYTF
- | TRBJ1-6 | - | TRBV6-1 | TGTGCCAGCAGTGAAGCCGGGGGAAGGCACTCACCCCTCCACTTT | CASSEAGGRHSPLHF
- | TRBJ2-1 | - | TRBV4-1 | TGCGCCAGCAGCTCGAAACTCGTGGGCCATGAGCAGTTCTTC | CASSSKLVGHEQFF
- | TRBJ1-2 | - | TRBV2 | TGTGCCAGCCACCCTAGAAACTATGGCTACACCTTC | CASHPRNYGYTF
- | TRBJ1-3 | TRBD1 | TRBV30 | TGTGCCTGGACCAAGACAGGGGGCGTGGGAAACACCATATATTTT | CAWTKTGGVGNTIYF
few | TRBJ1-2 | - | TRBV27 | TGTGCCAGCCGACGAGCGCCTATCTATGGCTACACCTTC | CASRRAPIYGYTF
- | TRBJ1-6 | - | TRBV13 | TGTGCCAGCAGCCTCGCTCAGGGGAGTAATTCACCCCTCCACTTT | CASSLAQGSNSPLHF
- | TRBJ1-3 | - | TRBV14 | TGTGCCAGCAGCCATCGACGGGGATCTGGAAACACCATATATTTT | CASSHRRGSGNTIYF
- | TRBJ1-6 | TRBD1 | TRBV4-1 | TGCGCCAGCAGCCAAGATGGGACAGGGCGGTCACCCCTCCACTTT | CASSQDGTGRSPLHF
- | TRBJ2-7 | - | TRBV13 | TGTGCCAGCAGCCCAGAGCAACTACGATCTGAGCAGTACTTC | CASSPEQLRSEQYF
- | TRBJ1-1 | - | TRBV4-1 | TGCGCCAGCAGCCAAGTATCTGTGAACACTGAAGCTTTCTTT | CASSQVSVNTEAFF
- | TRBJ1-2 | - | TRBV28 | TGTGCCAGCAGTTATCGCAGGGCTGAGGGCTACACCTTC | CASSYRRAEGYTF
- | TRBJ2-1 | TRBD2 | TRBV6-5 | TGTGCCAGCAGTTACCCCTCGGGGGGGGGCGGGAATGAGCAGTTCTTC | CASSYPSGGGGNEQFF
once | TRBJ2-5 | TRBD1 | TRBV5-4 | TGTGCCAGCAGCTTGTCGGGACAGGGAGACGAGACCCAGTACTTC | CASSLSGQGDETQYF
- | TRBJ2-4 | TRBD1 | TRBV4-2 | TGTGCCAGCAGCCCGAATCCAGGGACAGGGTCCAACATTCAGTACTTC | CASSPNPGTGSNIQYF
- | TRBJ1-2 | - | TRBV5-1 | TGCGCCAGCAGCTTGGATTTATCCTATGGCTACACCTTC | CASSLDLSYGYTF
- | TRBJ1-2 | TRBD1 | TRBV23-1 | TGCGCCAGCAGTCAAGCGACAGGGCACTATGGCTACACCTTC | CASSQATGHYGYTF
few | TRBJ2-1 | - | TRBV10-3 | TGTGCCACCCTTAAGACCCCCGGGGATGAGCAGTTCTTC | CATLKTPGDEQFF
- | TRBJ2-5 | TRBD2 | TRBV5-1 | TGCGCCAGCAGCGTCGGTCAGGTTAGCGGGAGTGTAGAGACCCAGTACTTC | CASSVGQVSGSVETQYF
- | TRBJ2-7 | TRBD2 | TRBV27 | TGTGCCAGCAGTTTATTATCTAGCGGGAGGTTAGAGCAGTACTTC | CASSLLSSGRLEQYF
once | TRBJ1-2 | - | TRBV3-1/TRBV3-2 | TGTGCCAGCAGCCAAGGCCCGACAGAGGACTATGGCTACACCTTC | CASSQGPTEDYGYTF
- | TRBJ2-2 | TRBD1 | TRBV30 | TGTGCCTTATCGGGACAGGGGGCGCCCGGGGAGCTGTTTTTT | CALSGQGAPGELFF
- | TRBJ2-7 | - | TRBV25-1 | TGTGCCAGCAGCAGGGGTGCCTCCTACGAGCAGTACTTC | CASSRGASYEQYF
- | TRBJ2-4 | - | TRBV28 | TGTGCCAGCAGTACCACAGGGTTTGCCAAAAACATTCAGTACTTC | CASSTTGFAKNIQYF